A single sample gave rise to the 9 T cell receptor beta chains below, sequenced in a study of T-cell memory formation after mild COVID-19. TCRdb itself ran the 5' RACE reads through MiXCR, one entry per CDR3 protein. The sample has under 60,000 distinct CDR3 sequences; around 9.7% are singletons. Sequencing was performed on PBMCs or a T cell subset sorted from them (not recorded which). These receptors were taken from an adult woman who had mild COVID-19 (a few samples of this study predate the infection). Cell type and time point are not known.

This clonotype was counted at least ten times. The chain carries TRBV15 and TRBJ2-1, with 11 bases fitting TRBD2. Germline trimming cut 0 bases from V and 6 bases from J; bases unmatched to any gene: 4. CDR1 is LNHNV and CDR2 is YYDKDF in the germline V gene (reference sequence). The CDR3 contains 16 residues. The CDR3 sequence is CATSRDPGTSGNEQFF. Written as DNA, the CDR3 is TGTGCCACCAGCAGAGATCCTGGGACTAGCGGCAATGAGCAGTTCTTC.

This clonotype was seen a handful of times. This chain uses TRBV27 with TRBJ1-2; a weak D match, TRBD1 (5 bases). This CDR3 spans 16 amino acids. V gave up 2 bases and J gave up 4 bases, with 17 bases separating them. The V gene's germline CDR1 is MNHEY and CDR2 SMNVEV (reference sequence). CDR3 region: CASSLAAGVPFYGYTF. CDR3 DNA: TGTGCCAGCAGTTTAGCCGCGGGGGTCCCGTTCTATGGCTACACCTTC.

This clonotype has just a few counts. This chain links TRBV3-1 with TRBJ2-5, with 11 bases lining up with TRBD2. Germline V gives CDR1 LGHDT, CDR2 YNNKEL (reference sequence). The CDR3 is made up of 16 amino acids. After removal of 5 bases from V and 2 bases from J, the junction contained 7 bases not matched to a gene. The CDR3 loop reads CASSLPLAGVQETQYF. CDR3 nucleotide sequence: TGTGCCAGCAGCTTGCCACTAGCGGGGGTACAAGAGACCCAGTACTTC.

This clonotype has only a few counts. J is TRBJ1-1 and V is TRBV7-9; D is perhaps TRBD1 (5 bases). Trimming pared 5 bases from V and 2 bases from J, leaving 21 bases between. This CDR3 contains 17 residues. The germline V gene encodes CDR1 SEHNR and CDR2 FQNEAQ (reference sequence). The CDR3 here is CASSPFKGPDINTEAFF. As DNA, the CDR3 is TGTGCCAGCAGCCCATTTAAGGGGCCGGATATTAACACTGAAGCTTTCTTT.

In its sample, this clonotype was seen many times. The DNA of the CDR3 is TGTGCCAGCAGCTCTAGGGTATTAGCGGGAGGAGGTCATGAGCAGTTCTTC. Translated, it gives CASSSRVLAGGGHEQFF. The V and J genes are TRBV11-3 and TRBJ2-1; 10 bases agree with TRBD2. Germline CDR1 and CDR2: SGHNT and YENEEA. The CDR3 length is 17 residues. Trimming removed 4 bases from V and 8 bases from J; junction bases left unmatched: 14.

V gene TRBV30 combines with J gene TRBJ2-1, with TRBD1 matching over 7 bases. Germline lookup yields CDR1 GTSNPN and CDR2 SVGIG (reference sequence). J was trimmed by 7 bases and V by 0 bases; bases with no gene match: 9. The CDR3 consists of 15 residues. CDR3 DNA sequence: TGTGCCTGGAGTGTGGTGGGGACAGCCGTTAATGAGCAGTTCTTC. Its protein is CAWSVVGTAVNEQFF.

This clonotype has more than one count but fewer than ten. V gene TRBV9 combines with J gene TRBJ2-1; 15 nucleotides agree with TRBD2. This CDR3 region has 20 residues. CDR1 and CDR2 (germline): SGDLS, YYNGEE. V lost 0 bases to trimming and J lost 4 bases; unmatched junction nucleotides: 11. The CDR3 protein is CASSVEGLAGGRPSYNEQFF. As DNA, the CDR3 is TGTGCCAGCAGCGTAGAGGGACTAGCGGGGGGCCGACCGTCTTACAATGAGCAGTTCTTC.

The CDR3 bases are TGTGCCAGCAGTCCCTCTTGGCTCCCACAGGGGACCTACGAGCAGTACTTC. This gives the protein CASSPSWLPQGTYEQYF. J is TRBJ2-7 and V is TRBV27, with 7 bases matching TRBD1. V shed 5 bases, J shed 2 bases, and the junction held 15 bases outside the gene matches. The CDR3 consists of 17 residues. The V gene's germline CDR1 is MNHEY and CDR2 SMNVEV (reference sequence).

V is TRBV7-2 and J is TRBJ1-5; TRBD1 matches at 7 bases. V lost 4 bases to trimming and J lost 9 bases; unmatched junction nucleotides: 3. The CDR3 extends over 12 amino acids. Germline V CDR1 and CDR2: SGHTA, FQGNSA. The CDR3 loop reads CASSSQGGPQHF. The DNA of the CDR3 is TGTGCCAGCAGCTCCCAGGGGGGGCCCCAGCATTTT.